The present T cell receptor beta chain was sequenced within a study of Ad26.COV2.S vaccination and SARS-CoV-2 variants. Points from the study as a whole: Using TCR breadth and depth analyses may have led to underestimated total T cell responses. Non-spike TCR breadth was similar in vaccine and placebo recipients. Reportedly, after vaccination the spike-specific CD8+ and CD4+ T cell responses displayed substantial breadth.

V dropped 7 bases and J dropped 8 bases, with 30 bases sitting between them. Germline V gene data show CDR1 as MDHEN and CDR2 as SYDVKM. The length of the CDR3 is 19 residues. TCRdb's copy holds only in-frame clones and misses some; the assay was immunoSEQ multiplex PCR. This table holds roughly 92,000 clones, 82% found once. Notes on this clone: Its antigen is undetermined.

The clonotype was recovered from a human donor who had recovered from COVID-19. The sequencing here drew on peripheral blood, taken after recovery from COVID-19. The chain is built from TRBV28 and TRBJ1-6; no reliable D call. The chain's CDR3 is CASTSTAVSRQYRDSPLHF. As DNA, the CDR3 is TGTGCCAGCACCTCAACAGCGGTCTCCCGTCAATATAGGGATTCACCCCTCCACTTT.